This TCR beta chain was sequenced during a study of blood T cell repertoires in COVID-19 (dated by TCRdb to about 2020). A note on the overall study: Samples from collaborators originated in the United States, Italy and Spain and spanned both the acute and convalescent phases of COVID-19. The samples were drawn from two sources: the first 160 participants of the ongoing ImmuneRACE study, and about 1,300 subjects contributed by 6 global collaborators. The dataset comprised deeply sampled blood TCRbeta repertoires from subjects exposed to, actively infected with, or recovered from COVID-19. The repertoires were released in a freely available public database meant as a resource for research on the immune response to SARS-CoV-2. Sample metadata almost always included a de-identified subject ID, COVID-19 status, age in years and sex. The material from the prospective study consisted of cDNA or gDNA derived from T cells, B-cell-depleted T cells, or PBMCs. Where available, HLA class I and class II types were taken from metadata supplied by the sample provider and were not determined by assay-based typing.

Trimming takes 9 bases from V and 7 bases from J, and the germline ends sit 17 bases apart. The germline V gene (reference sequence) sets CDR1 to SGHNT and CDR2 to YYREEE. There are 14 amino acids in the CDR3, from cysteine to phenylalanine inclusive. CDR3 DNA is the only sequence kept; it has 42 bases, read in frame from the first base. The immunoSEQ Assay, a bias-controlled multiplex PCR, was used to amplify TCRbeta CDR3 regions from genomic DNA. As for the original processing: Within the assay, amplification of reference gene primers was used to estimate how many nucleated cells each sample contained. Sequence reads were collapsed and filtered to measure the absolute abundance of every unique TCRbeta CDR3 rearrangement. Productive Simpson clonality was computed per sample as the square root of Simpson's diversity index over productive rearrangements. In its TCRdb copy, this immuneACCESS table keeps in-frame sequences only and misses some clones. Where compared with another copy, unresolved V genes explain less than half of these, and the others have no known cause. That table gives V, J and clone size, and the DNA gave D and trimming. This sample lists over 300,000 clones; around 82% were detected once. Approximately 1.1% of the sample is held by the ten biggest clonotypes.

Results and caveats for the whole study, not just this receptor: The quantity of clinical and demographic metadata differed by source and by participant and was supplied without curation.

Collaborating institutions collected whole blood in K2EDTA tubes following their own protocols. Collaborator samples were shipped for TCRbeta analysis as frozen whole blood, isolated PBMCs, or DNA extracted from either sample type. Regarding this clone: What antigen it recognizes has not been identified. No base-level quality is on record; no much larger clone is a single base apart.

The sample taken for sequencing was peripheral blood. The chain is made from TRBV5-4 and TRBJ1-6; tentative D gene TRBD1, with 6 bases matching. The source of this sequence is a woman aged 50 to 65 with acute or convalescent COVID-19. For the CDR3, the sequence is CATTQGRRNSPLHF. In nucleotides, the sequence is TGTGCCACCACACAGGGCCGGCGGAATTCACCCCTCCACTTT.